A single sample is the source of the 18 T cell receptor beta chains below, sequenced in a study of blood T cell repertoires in COVID-19. Clones were sequenced by immunoSEQ multiplex PCR, and TCRdb holds only the in-frame ones, with some missing. Seen here are 300,000 to 500,000 clones, 88% observed once, and the top ten hold 2% to 2.5%. The sample comprised PBMCs or T cells enriched from blood (not recorded which). The receptor source for this set is a woman aged 40 to 50 with acute COVID-19.

This chain joins TRBV12-3 or TRBV12-4 and TRBJ1-4; D is uncertain. This CDR3 region has 13 residues. Trimming cost V 5 bases and J 5 bases, with 9 bases left between them. The CDR3 region is CASSREINEKLFF. The CDR3 nucleotides are TGTGCCAGCAGTCGGGAGATCAATGAAAAACTGTTTTTT.

The chain couples TRBV18 to TRBJ2-3, with 9 bases matching TRBD2. V lost 8 bases and J lost 1; bases outside the gene matches: 7. From germline, CDR1 is KGHSH and CDR2 LQKENI. This CDR3 contains 15 residues. CDR3 amino acids: CASRRAGGRTDTQYF. CDR3 DNA sequence: TGTGCCAGCCGTCGAGCGGGGGGCCGCACAGATACGCAGTATTTT. Filled out from reference TRBV18 and TRBJ2-3, the complete variable domain reads NAGVMQNPRHLVRRRGQEARLRCSPMKGHSHVYWYRQLPEEGLKFMVYLQKENIIDESGMPKERFSAEFPKEGPSILRIQQVVRGDSAAYFCASRRAGGRTDTQYFGPGTRLTVL.

The V call is TRBV29-1, the J call TRBJ1-3, with D unresolved. The CDR3 consists of 13 residues. V lost 1 base to trimming and J lost 0 bases, with 4 bases between them. CDR1 SQVTM and CDR2 ANQGSEA come from the germline V gene. CDR3 region: CSVEVYSGNTIYF. CDR3 nucleotides: TGCAGCGTTGAAGTGTACTCTGGAAACACCATATATTTT.

The chain has TRBV7-9 and TRBJ2-5; 13 positions match TRBD2. The V and J ends lost 5 bases and 1 base, in that order; junction bases with no gene match: 4. This CDR3 is built from 16 residues. Germline V gives CDR1 SEHNR, CDR2 FQNEAQ (reference sequence). CDR3 sequence: CASSRRTSGGQETQYF. The CDR3 nucleotides are TGTGCCAGCAGCCGAAGGACTAGCGGGGGCCAAGAGACCCAGTACTTC.

The chain employs TRBV5-8 and TRBJ1-5, with D possibly being TRBD1 (5 bases). Trimming pared 6 bases from V and 4 bases from J, leaving 14 bases between. The CDR3 is made up of 14 amino acids. Looked up from germline, CDR1 is SGHTS and CDR2 is YDEGEE. This chain's CDR3 is CASTPGGENQPQHF. DNA for the CDR3: TGTGCCAGCACCCCGGGGGGGGAAAATCAGCCCCAGCATTTT.

The CDR3 here is CASSDGTGGSYNEQFF. In nucleotides, the CDR3 is TGCGCCAGCAGCGACGGGACAGGGGGCTCCTACAATGAGCAGTTCTTC. This chain connects TRBV5-1 to TRBJ2-1; 11 bases map to TRBD1. The length of the CDR3 is 16 residues. V shed 4 bases, J shed 0 bases, and the junction held 3 bases outside the gene matches. Germline CDR1 is SGHRS and CDR2 is YFSETQ.

The chain recombines TRBV15 with TRBJ1-1; 9 positions match TRBD1. Trimming took 2 bases from V and 3 from J; bases not matched to a gene: 4. Looked up from germline, CDR1 is LNHNV and CDR2 is YYDKDF (reference sequence). This CDR3 has 15 amino acids. The CDR3 DNA follows: TGTGCCACCAGCAGAAACCGGGACAGGGACACTGAAGCTTTCTTT. This sequence encodes CATSRNRDRDTEAFF.

The rearrangement joins TRBV3-1 (or the pseudogene TRBV3-2) to TRBJ2-5; 10 nucleotides line up with TRBD1. Germline loops: CDR1 LGHDT, CDR2 YNNKEL (reference sequence). V shed 3 bases and J 5 bases; nucleotides not matched to a gene: 3. This CDR3 is 14 amino acids long. CDR3 sequence (DNA): TGTGCCAGCAGCCAGACAGGGGGCGCGGAGACCCAGTACTTC. It encodes CASSQTGGAETQYF.

V usage is TRBV5-6 and J usage is TRBJ1-1; D ambiguous. Trimming shortened V by 4 bases and J by 1 base, and 8 bases separated the two germline ends. The CDR3 is 13 residues long. Per the germline V gene, CDR1 is SGHDT and CDR2 is YYEEEE. The CDR3, as DNA: TGTGCCAGCAGCCCGACACAGAACACTGAAGCTTTCTTT. Its translation is CASSPTQNTEAFF.

The genes are TRBV2 and TRBJ1-2; 9 bases line up with TRBD1. The trim removed 6 bases at V and 7 bases at J, leaving 12 bases unmatched. The germline gives CDR1 SNHLY, CDR2 FYNNEI. CDR3 length: 15 amino acids. The CDR3 protein is CASSYTGGDGFGYTF. The CDR3 region has the DNA TGTGCCAGCAGCTATACAGGGGGCGATGGATTTGGCTACACCTTC.

The rearrangement joins TRBV20-1 to TRBJ2-3, with 7 bases that match TRBD1. The CDR3 runs 13 residues. CDR1 is DFQATT, CDR2 SNEGSKA, per germline (reference sequence). The V segment lost 3 bases and the J segment 3 bases; nucleotides outside the gene matches: 3. The CDR3 is CSASGTETDTQYF. The CDR3, as DNA: TGCAGTGCTAGTGGGACAGAAACAGATACGCAGTATTTT.

The chain joins TRBV24-1 to TRBJ1-4; no clear D. This CDR3 has 16 residues. Germline V CDR1 and CDR2: KGHDR, SFDVKD. The germline V and J ends were trimmed by 11 bases and 3 bases, with 21 bases remaining between them. The CDR3 DNA sequence: TGTGCCAGCCAGCTCGCGGGCAGCGCGCCTAATGAAAAACTGTTTTTT. Translation gives CASQLAGSAPNEKLFF.

This chain uses TRBV10-3 with TRBJ1-1; the match to TRBD1 covers 7 bases. This CDR3 contains 13 residues. J gave up 0 bases and V 6 bases, and 1 base lay outside the gene matches. The V gene's germline CDR1 is ENHRY and CDR2 SYGVKD. CDR3 DNA sequence: TGTGCCATCAGAGGACAGGTGAACACTGAAGCTTTCTTT. Amino acids: CAIRGQVNTEAFF.

The V and J genes are TRBV6-5 and TRBJ2-7; the match to TRBD2 covers 8 bases. Trimming removed 5 bases from V and 4 bases from J; junction bases left unmatched: 10. Germline CDR1 MNHEY, CDR2 SVGAGI. The CDR3 runs to 15 residues. CDR3 in DNA: TGTGCCAGCAGTCTCGGGGGGGCGACGGGTTACGAGCAGTACTTC. Translation gives CASSLGGATGYEQYF.

The rearrangement joins TRBV5-5 to TRBJ2-2; possibly TRBD2 for D (5 bases). This CDR3 has 15 residues. V was cut by 2 bases and J by 5 bases, with 13 bases left in between. From germline, CDR1 is SGHKS and CDR2 YYEKEE (reference sequence). This CDR3 reads CASSFLISGTGELFF. CDR3 sequence (DNA): TGTGCCAGCAGCTTCCTTATCTCGGGAACCGGGGAGCTGTTTTTT.

This clone was observed once. The J gene is TRBJ2-4, the V gene TRBV29-1; D perhaps matches TRBD2 (6 bases). CDR1 and CDR2 (germline): SQVTM, ANQGSEA. The CDR3 loop spans 12 amino acids. With 6 bases removed from V and 7 bases from J, the gap between germline ends came to 13 bases. The CDR3: CSVGRGTNIQYF. The CDR3 DNA is TGCAGCGTCGGACGGGGGACCAACATTCAGTACTTC.

V usage is TRBV5-4 and J usage is TRBJ1-2; D may be TRBD1 (6 bases). CDR3 length equals 14 residues. Per germline, CDR1 SGHNT and CDR2 YYREEE (reference sequence). Trimming cost V 4 bases and J 4 bases, with 14 bases left between them. CDR3 coding DNA: TGTGCCAGCAGCCCTTCGGGGGGGCGCTATGGCTACACCTTC. Its translation: CASSPSGGRYGYTF.

This chain's CDR3 is CASSAGGDRYNEQFF. For the CDR3, the DNA is TGTGCCAGCAGTGCGGGGGGCGATCGGTACAATGAGCAGTTCTTC. The rearrangement links TRBV27 to TRBJ2-1; 8 bases agree with TRBD2. This CDR3 has 15 residues. Unmatched junction bases numbered 7, after V lost 5 bases and J lost 4 bases. The germline gives CDR1 MNHEY, CDR2 SMNVEV (reference sequence).